The text below deals with one T cell receptor (beta chain). The time point here: persistent/refractory GD, antithyroid drugs over 5 years with positive TRAb. Researchers made the TCR library from RNA that was extracted from PBMCs. By American Thyroid Association guidelines, Graves' disease was diagnosed in the cohort. The data stem from a study of regulatory T cells in long-lasting Graves disease. Across the study: Over-5-year antithyroid drug use with positive TSH receptor antibodies defined persistent Graves' disease in the study.

Combining iRepertoire HTBI primers with Arm-PCR of CDR3 regions, the authors built TCR beta libraries. From the multiplex PCR reads, TCRdb called clonotypes with MiXCR, one entry per CDR3 protein. The data show about 400,000 distinct CDR3 sequences, roughly 20% seen once. Germline CDR1 reads MNHEY; CDR2 reads SVGEGT. The CDR3 totals 12 residues. The V and J ends lost 2 bases and 7 bases respectively, with 6 bases between them. The origin of this receptor is a female donor with Graves disease. Sequencing was performed on peripheral blood mononuclear cells (PBMCs), taken when the disease was refractory, from a patient treated with antithyroid drugs. The J gene is TRBJ1-5, the V gene TRBV6-2 or TRBV6-3, with no clear D. CDR3 in DNA: TGTGCCAGCAGTTACCCACCGCAGCCCCAGCATTTT. It specifies CASSYPPQPQHF.